The 3 T cell receptor beta chains given below trace back to one sample, sequenced in a study of blood T cell repertoires in COVID-19. TCRdb's copy holds only in-frame clones and misses some; the assay was immunoSEQ multiplex PCR. Found here are about 120,000 clones, roughly 85% of them singletons; the top ten hold around 4%. Input material: peripheral blood. These receptors all come from a man aged 40-55 years with acute or convalescent COVID-19.

The chain joins TRBV7-2 to TRBJ1-2; D is perhaps TRBD1 (5 bases). Trimming removed 7 bases at V and 3 bases at J, with 15 bases between. Germline V gene lookup returns CDR1 SGHTA and CDR2 FQGNSA. This CDR3 region has 14 residues. Here the CDR3 DNA reads TGTGCCAGCACCCTAGGGGCAATTGACTATGGCTACACCTTC. Amino acid sequence: CASTLGAIDYGYTF.

The rearrangement links TRBV7-2 to TRBJ2-1; 8 nucleotides agree with TRBD1. CDR1 is SGHTA, CDR2 FQGNSA, per germline. The V segment lost 5 bases and the J segment 9 bases; nucleotides outside the gene matches: 9. The CDR3 totals 14 residues. The CDR3 reads CASSTDRVVGEQFF. The DNA for the CDR3 is TGTGCCAGCAGCACGGACAGGGTGGTGGGTGAGCAGTTCTTC.

The chain recombines TRBV20-1 with TRBJ2-1; 10 bases are shared with TRBD2. The CDR3 totals 13 residues. Germline lookup yields CDR1 DFQATT and CDR2 SNEGSKA (reference sequence). The junction had 1 base not matched to a gene; V was cut back by 3 bases and J by 5 bases. The CDR3 DNA is TGCAGTGCTAGTACTAGCGGGAACAATGAGCAGTTCTTC. This codes for CSASTSGNNEQFF.